A selection of T cell receptor beta chains follows, all from one sample in a study of blood T cell repertoires in COVID-19. Produced via immunoSEQ multiplex PCR; TCRdb's table is partial and in-frame only. There are 130,000 to 150,000 clones in the sample; 84% occur only once, and about 5.5% lies in the top ten. Material for sequencing was PBMCs or T cells enriched from blood (not recorded which). The receptors originated from a man in his forties with acute COVID-19. The CDR3 runs from the conserved cysteine through the conserved F or W. The D gene is left open where the match is weak. Clone size is given for some rows only: seen once, a few or many times, or a class if the clone is expanded.

d_call j_call v_call clone_size cdr3_aa cdr3_nt
TRBD1 TRBJ1-1 TRBV27 - CASSSLEPGQGPWSFF TGTGCCAGCAGTTCCTTAGAGCCAGGACAGGGGCCTTGGTCTTTCTTT
TRBD1 TRBJ2-1 TRBV4-1 - CASSLWTGYNEQFF TGCGCCAGCAGCCTTTGGACAGGTTACAATGAGCAGTTCTTC
TRBD1 TRBJ2-7 TRBV2 - CAYKRLGQGRSYEQYF TGTGCCTACAAACGTTTGGGACAGGGGAGGTCCTACGAGCAGTACTTC
TRBD1 TRBJ1-2 TRBV9 - CAGSVTGTGGFSNYGYTF TGTGCCGGCAGCGTAACCGGGACAGGGGGCTTTTCTAACTATGGCTACACCTTC
- TRBJ2-5 TRBV7-2 - CASSLLGGGQETQYF TGTGCCAGCAGCTTATTAGGGGGGGGGCAAGAGACCCAGTACTTC
- TRBJ2-7 TRBV29-1 - CSVYQEDGEQYF TGCAGCGTTTACCAGGAGGACGGCGAGCAGTACTTC
TRBD2 TRBJ2-5 TRBV27 - CASRVAGGQETQYF TGTGCCAGCAGAGTAGCGGGAGGGCAAGAGACCCAGTACTTC
- TRBJ2-5 TRBV4-3 - CASSQGGRAGETQYF TGCGCCAGCAGCCAAGGCGGCAGGGCAGGAGAGACCCAGTACTTC
- TRBJ1-2 TRBV28 - CASSLVAREFGYTF TGTGCCAGCAGTTTGGTTGCCCGGGAATTTGGCTACACCTTC
TRBD1 TRBJ2-7 TRBV9 - CASSVGQGRGHYEQYF TGTGCCAGCAGCGTAGGACAGGGGAGAGGTCACTACGAGCAGTACTTC
- TRBJ1-2 TRBV28 - CASSDMVASGSGYTF TGTGCCAGCAGCGATATGGTGGCTTCAGGGTCTGGCTACACCTTC
- TRBJ2-1 TRBV19 - CASSIDLEGDEQFF TGTGCCAGTAGTATAGATCTTGAAGGGGATGAGCAGTTCTTC
TRBD1 TRBJ2-2 TRBV5-4 - CASSLGGTANTGELFF TGTGCCAGCAGCTTGGGGGGGACAGCGAACACCGGGGAGCTGTTTTTT
- TRBJ2-7 TRBV27 - CASSRPPGMGLRQYF TGTGCCAGCAGTCGCCCTCCGGGGATGGGATTAAGGCAGTACTTC
- TRBJ2-3 TRBV5-6 - CASSLLGAGGTDTQYF TGTGCCAGCAGCCTACTTGGGGCAGGCGGTACAGATACGCAGTATTTT
TRBD1 TRBJ1-2 TRBV5-4 - CASSSQGVGPGRSNYGYTF TGTGCCAGCAGCAGCCAGGGGGTCGGACCTGGGCGGTCGAACTATGGCTACACCTTC
TRBD1 TRBJ2-6 TRBV10-3 - CAAGTGGSGANVLTF TGTGCCGCAGGGACAGGGGGGTCTGGGGCCAACGTCCTGACTTTC
TRBD2 TRBJ2-1 TRBV7-8 - CASSPLAGGPVNEQFF TGTGCCAGCAGCCCCTTAGCGGGGGGGCCAGTGAATGAGCAGTTCTTC
TRBD1 TRBJ1-1 TRBV29-1 - CSGRQGHLTEAFF TGCAGCGGAAGACAGGGGCATCTGACTGAAGCTTTCTTT
- TRBJ1-4 TRBV6-2/TRBV6-3 - CASSYEGAGEKLFF TGTGCCAGCAGTTACGAAGGGGCCGGTGAAAAACTGTTTTTT
- TRBJ2-1 TRBV27 - CASSFSGPSYNEQFF TGTGCCAGCAGTTTTTCAGGGCCCTCGTATAATGAGCAGTTCTTC
TRBD1 TRBJ1-1 TRBV6-4 - CASNATGRGAFF TGTGCCAGCAACGCGACAGGGCGAGGGGCTTTCTTT
- TRBJ2-1 TRBV6-5 - CASSLTVNNEQFF TGTGCCAGCAGTTTGACAGTTAACAATGAGCAGTTCTTC
- TRBJ1-2 TRBV11-2 - CASSKQENGYTF TGTGCCAGCAGCAAACAGGAAAATGGCTACACCTTC
- TRBJ2-7 TRBV19 - CASRRVRGEYEQYF TGTGCCAGCAGGAGGGTCAGGGGGGAATACGAGCAGTACTTC
TRBD1 TRBJ1-2 TRBV18 - CASSPRQGQSNYGYTF TGTGCCAGCTCACCCCGACAGGGCCAATCTAACTATGGCTACACCTTC
- TRBJ1-2 TRBV2 - CASTPGRGAPGYTF TGTGCCAGCACCCCGGGCAGGGGAGCCCCTGGCTACACCTTC
TRBD1 TRBJ2-5 TRBV25-1 - CASTQTGGHEETQYF TGTGCCAGCACGCAGACAGGGGGCCACGAAGAGACCCAGTACTTC
- TRBJ2-7 TRBV7-9 - CASSSTGYEQYF TGTGCCAGCAGCTCGACAGGCTACGAGCAGTACTTC
- TRBJ2-1 TRBV19 once CASSPKLVPNEQFF TGTGCCAGTAGTCCCAAACTAGTCCCCAATGAGCAGTTCTTC
- TRBJ2-2 TRBV3-1/TRBV3-2 - CASSQPTRGSPGELFF TGTGCCAGCAGCCAACCGACACGGGGGTCCCCCGGGGAGCTGTTTTTT
- TRBJ1-5 TRBV12-3/TRBV12-4 - CASRAGSNQPQHF TGTGCCAGCAGAGCAGGGAGCAATCAGCCCCAGCATTTT
TRBD1 TRBJ2-7 TRBV6-5 - CASSIGQDSYEQYF TGTGCCAGCAGTATCGGACAGGATAGCTACGAGCAGTACTTC